The entry that follows covers one T cell receptor (beta chain) sequence. Using its own MiXCR run on the 5' RACE reads, TCRdb lists one record per CDR3 protein. Here the sample spans approximately 35,000 distinct CDR3 sequences, roughly 11% being singletons. The V gene lost 4 bases and the J gene lost 0 bases, with 11 bases spanning the gap. Germline CDR1 reads SGHRS; CDR2 reads YFSETQ. This CDR3 has 14 residues. The source of the sample is a study of CD8 T cells in ankylosing spondylitis. This receptor was obtained from a male donor with ankylosing spondylitis. Sequenced material: synovial fluid, either unsorted or a sorted T cell fraction (not recorded which). This rearrangement joins TRBV5-1 to TRBJ2-7; maybe TRBD2 (5 bases). In DNA form, the CDR3 reads TGCGCCAGCAGCGCGGCGGGTAGCTCCTACGAGCAGTACTTC. The encoded protein is CASSAAGSSYEQYF. The complete variable domain, with remaining parts taken from reference TRBV5-1 and TRBJ2-7, reads KAGVTQTPRYLIKTRGQQVTLSCSPISGHRSVSWYQQTPGQGLQFLFEYFSETQRNKGNFPGRFSGRQFSNSRSEMNVSTLELGDSALYLCASSAAGSSYEQYFGPGTRLTVT.